The present T cell receptor beta chain was sequenced within a study of beta chain features in type 1 diabetes. Investigators reverse transcribed all isolated RNA, so they sequenced expressed TCRB transcripts. This table comes from immunoSEQ multiplex PCR, and its TCRdb copy is limited to in-frame clones, with some not included. Among about 400,000 clones, approximately 12% were seen once, and the ten largest hold 0.01%. Germline V lookup: CDR1 SGHVS, CDR2 FNYEAQ. V lost 5 bases to trimming and J lost 4 bases; unmatched junction nucleotides: 2. CDR3 length: 13 residues. This clone was recorded a few times. What it binds is not known. Study-wide findings and caveats: Across all four CD4+ subsets, people with type 1 diabetes showed modestly shorter TCRB CDR3s. Compared with healthy donors, patients appeared to share more similar naive, central memory and regulatory TCRB repertoires.

The chain recombines TRBV7-6 with TRBJ1-5; the match to TRBD1 covers 7 bases. The sequenced sample consisted of naive CD4+ T cells from blood. This receptor was taken from a woman younger than 30 with type 1 diabetes. The CDR3 nucleotides are TGTGCCAGCAGCGGACAGGAGAATCAGCCCCAGCATTTT. Its protein product is CASSGQENQPQHF.